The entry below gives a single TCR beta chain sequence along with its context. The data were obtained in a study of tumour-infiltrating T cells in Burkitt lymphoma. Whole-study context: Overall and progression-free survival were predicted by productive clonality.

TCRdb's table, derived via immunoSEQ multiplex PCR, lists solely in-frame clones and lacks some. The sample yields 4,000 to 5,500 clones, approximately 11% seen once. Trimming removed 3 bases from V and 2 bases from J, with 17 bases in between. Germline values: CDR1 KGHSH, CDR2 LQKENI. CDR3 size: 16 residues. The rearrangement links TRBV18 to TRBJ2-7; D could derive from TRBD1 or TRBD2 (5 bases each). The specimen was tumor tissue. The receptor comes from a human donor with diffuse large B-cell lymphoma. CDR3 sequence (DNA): TGTGCCAGCTCACCCCTCGAGGGCAGGGATGCCTACGAGCAGTACTTC. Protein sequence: CASSPLEGRDAYEQYF.